What follows is one T cell receptor beta chain and its context. Its specificity is not known. Primed by a sample-barcoded 5' primer and a J-beta primer mix, a second PCR proceeded for about 6 to 11 cycles. TCRdb reprocessed the 5' RACE reads via MiXCR and lists one record per CDR3 protein. The sample includes roughly 800,000 distinct CDR3 sequences, around 25% of them seen just once. CDR3 size: 14 residues. Between the trimmed V and J ends, which lost 2 bases and 4 bases, there was a span of 10 bases. CDR1 and CDR2 from the germline V gene are MDHEN and SYDVKM. These data are taken from a study of blood T cells in healthy people across ages. Study-level points and caveats: PBMCs left unsorted prevented a conclusive naive versus antigen-experienced comparison.

The data were also submitted as part of a second study, on T cells of mothers and their children. That source reports: Similar thymic selection effects on TCR recombination output appear in pairs, both related and unrelated.

The gene calls are TRBV28 and TRBJ2-3, with D unclear. The sample was blood. This clonotype was obtained from a boy aged 10-17 years in good health. CDR3 sequence: CASSLEVAADTQYF. The CDR3 coding sequence is TGTGCCAGCAGTTTAGAGGTGGCCGCAGATACGCAGTATTTT.